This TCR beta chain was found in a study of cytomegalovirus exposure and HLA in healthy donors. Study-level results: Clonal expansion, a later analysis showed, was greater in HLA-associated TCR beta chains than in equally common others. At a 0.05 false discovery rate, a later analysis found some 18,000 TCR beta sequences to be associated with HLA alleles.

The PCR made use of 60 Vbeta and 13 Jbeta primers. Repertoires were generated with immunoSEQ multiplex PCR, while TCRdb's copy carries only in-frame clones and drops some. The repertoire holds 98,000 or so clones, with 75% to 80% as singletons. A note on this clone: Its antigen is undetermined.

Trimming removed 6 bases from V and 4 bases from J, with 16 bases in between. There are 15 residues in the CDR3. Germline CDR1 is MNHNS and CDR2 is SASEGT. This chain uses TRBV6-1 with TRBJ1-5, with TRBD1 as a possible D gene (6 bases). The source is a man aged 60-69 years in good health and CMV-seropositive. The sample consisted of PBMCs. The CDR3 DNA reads TGTGCCAGCAGAGAATGGGGCCAGGGGAATCAGCCCCAGCATTTT. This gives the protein CASREWGQGNQPQHF.